The text below deals with one T cell receptor beta chain. The antigen is not known. The record originates from a study of PD-1 blockade in classical Hodgkin lymphoma. Looking at the study overall: Intravenous delivery of nivolumab at 3 mg/kg to patients occurred every 2 weeks. Study-level points and caveats: In CD4+ cells, TCR diversity went up significantly by C4D1, but in CD8+ cells it did not.

V lost 3 bases, J lost 6 bases, and 18 bases lay in between. CDR3 length: 15 residues. Per germline, CDR1 MDHEN and CDR2 SYDVKM. TCRdb keeps only in-frame clones here, not all; method: immunoSEQ multiplex PCR. The sample has tens of thousands of clones; roughly 90% are singletons. Relapse after autologous stem cell transplantation occurred in every patient, and brentuximab vedotin exposure varied. Sequenced material: peripheral blood mononuclear cells (PBMCs), taken at baseline. The receptor comes from a human donor with classical Hodgkin lymphoma. The chain links TRBV28 to TRBJ2-7, with D maybe TRBD1 (5 bases). CDR3: CASSFQGPRLGEQYF. DNA for the CDR3: TGTGCCAGCAGTTTCCAGGGTCCCCGGCTGGGCGAGCAGTACTTC.